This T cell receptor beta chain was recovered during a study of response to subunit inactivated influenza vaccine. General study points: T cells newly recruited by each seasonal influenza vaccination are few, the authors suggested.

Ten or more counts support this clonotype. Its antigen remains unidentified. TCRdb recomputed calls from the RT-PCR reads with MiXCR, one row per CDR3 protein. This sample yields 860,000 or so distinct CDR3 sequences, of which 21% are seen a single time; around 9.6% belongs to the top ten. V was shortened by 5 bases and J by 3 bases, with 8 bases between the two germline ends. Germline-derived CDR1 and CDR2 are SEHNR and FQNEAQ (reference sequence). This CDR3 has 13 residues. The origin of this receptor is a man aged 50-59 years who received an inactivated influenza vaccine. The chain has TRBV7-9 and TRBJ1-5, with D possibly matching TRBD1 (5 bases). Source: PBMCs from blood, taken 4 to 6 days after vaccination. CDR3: CASSEDNNQPQHF. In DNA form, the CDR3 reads TGTGCCAGCAGCGAGGACAACAATCAGCCCCAGCATTTT.